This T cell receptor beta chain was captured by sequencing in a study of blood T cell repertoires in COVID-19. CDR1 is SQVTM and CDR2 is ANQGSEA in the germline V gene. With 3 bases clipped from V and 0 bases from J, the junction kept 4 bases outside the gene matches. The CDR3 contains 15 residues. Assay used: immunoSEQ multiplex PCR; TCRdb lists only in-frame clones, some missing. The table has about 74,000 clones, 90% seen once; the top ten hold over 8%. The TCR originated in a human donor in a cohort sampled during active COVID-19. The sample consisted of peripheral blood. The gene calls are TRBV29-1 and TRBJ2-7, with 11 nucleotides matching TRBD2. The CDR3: CSVEGTSGSSYEQYF. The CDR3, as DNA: TGCAGCGTTGAGGGGACTAGCGGAAGCTCCTACGAGCAGTACTTC.